These 14 T cell receptor beta chains share one sample of origin, sequenced in a study of identical twins. TCRdb re-called the 5' RACE reads through MiXCR, storing one row per CDR3 protein. Among 700,000 or so distinct CDR3 sequences listed, 21% were seen once. A further study also used this sample, focusing on T cells expressing NK-cell markers.

Sequenced input: PBMCs. These receptors all stem from a woman aged 18-29 years in good health.

The genes are TRBV12-3 or TRBV12-4 and TRBJ2-3, with D unclear. The CDR3 contains 14 residues. With 6 bases removed from V and 2 bases from J, the gap between germline ends came to 12 bases. The CDR3 bases are TGTGCCAGCAGCCCCCGGCAAAACACAGATACGCAGTATTTT. Its translation is CASSPRQNTDTQYF.

This clonotype has more than one count but fewer than ten. The rearrangement links TRBV5-1 to TRBJ2-7; D uncertain. Germline loops: CDR1 SGHRS, CDR2 YFSETQ. This CDR3 region has 13 residues. V was shortened by 5 bases and J by 5 bases, with 14 bases between the two germline ends. The CDR3: CASSKAPTHEQYF. The CDR3 DNA reads TGCGCCAGCAGTAAGGCCCCTACCCACGAGCAGTACTTC.

The table lists this clonotype with a few counts. The genes are TRBV20-1 and TRBJ2-1; 7 bases agree with TRBD2. Trimming cost V 6 bases and J 9 bases; bases outside gene matches: 14. This CDR3 has 14 residues. From germline, CDR1 is DFQATT and CDR2 SNEGSKA (reference sequence). The CDR3 region is CSAGSTGGNGEQFF. The CDR3 region has the DNA TGCAGTGCCGGATCTACCGGGGGGAATGGTGAGCAGTTCTTC.

The chain recombines TRBV5-6 with TRBJ1-1; D perhaps matches TRBD1 (6 bases). V lost 0 bases, J lost 4 bases, and 16 bases lay in between. The CDR3 covers 16 residues. CDR1 and CDR2 from the germline V gene are SGHDT and YYEEEE. CDR3 in DNA: TGTGCCAGCAGCTTGGGCCTAACAGGGTATGGCACTGAAGCTTTCTTT. It encodes CASSLGLTGYGTEAFF.

J is TRBJ2-1 and V is TRBV20-1, with 8 bases lining up with TRBD2. CDR1 and CDR2 (germline): DFQATT, SNEGSKA (reference sequence). The CDR3 consists of 12 residues. The CDR3 spells CRSGRPNNEQFF. Written as DNA, the CDR3 is TGCAGAAGCGGGAGACCCAACAATGAGCAGTTCTTC.

This sequence joins TRBV25-1 and TRBJ2-5; D is possibly TRBD2 (6 bases). CDR1 is MGHDK and CDR2 is SYGVNS in the germline V gene. The CDR3 consists of 13 residues. V shed 7 bases and J shed 6 bases, with 15 bases lying between them. The CDR3 region is CASNDGGVQTQYF. CDR3 nucleotide sequence: TGTGCCAGCAACGATGGAGGGGTACAGACCCAGTACTTC.

This clonotype was recorded a few times. The chain employs TRBV3-1 and TRBJ1-6; TRBD1 matches 9 bases. The V gene's germline CDR1 is LGHDT and CDR2 YNNKEL (reference sequence). V gave up 4 bases and J gave up 8 bases; unmatched junction bases: 3. The CDR3 loop spans 14 amino acids. This chain's CDR3 is CASSPDRGDSPLHF. The CDR3 nucleotides are TGTGCCAGCAGCCCGGACAGGGGCGATTCACCCCTCCACTTT.

The rearrangement links TRBV29-1 to TRBJ1-1; no clear D. Germline CDR1 is SQVTM and CDR2 is ANQGSEA. CDR3 length equals 12 residues. Trimming took off 4 bases at V and 3 bases at J, with 9 bases between the two ends. This CDR3 reads CSVARRDTEAFF. CDR3 sequence (DNA): TGCAGCGTTGCTAGAAGGGACACTGAAGCTTTCTTT.

This clonotype was seen a handful of times. This rearrangement joins TRBV20-1 to TRBJ1-5; D perhaps matches TRBD1 (5 bases). This CDR3 comprises 13 residues. Trimming pared 0 bases from V and 5 bases from J, leaving 8 bases between. Germline values: CDR1 DFQATT, CDR2 SNEGSKA (reference sequence). The CDR3 is CSAREDTYQPQHF. The CDR3 nucleotides are TGCAGTGCTAGAGAGGACACTTATCAGCCCCAGCATTTT.

This clonotype was seen only a few times. The chain links TRBV7-9 to TRBJ2-7; D uncertain. The CDR3 is 12 amino acids. V was clipped by 3 bases and J by 6 bases, with 9 bases between them. Germline CDR1 reads SEHNR; CDR2 reads FQNEAQ (reference sequence). CDR3 protein: CASSLFLREQYF. CDR3 in DNA: TGTGCCAGCAGCTTGTTCCTTCGCGAGCAGTACTTC.

There are many counts of this clonotype. CDR3 sequence (DNA): TGTGCCAGCAGCCCAGGACTTCCCGGGGAGCTGTTTTTT. Protein sequence: CASSPGLPGELFF. This rearrangement joins TRBV7-3 to TRBJ2-2; TRBD2 might be the D (5 bases). CDR1 and CDR2 (germline): SGHTA, FQGTGA. This CDR3 comprises 13 residues. With 5 bases removed from V and 6 bases from J, the gap between germline ends came to 10 bases.

There are many counts of this clonotype. CDR3 DNA sequence: TGTGCCAGCAGCGTGGGGACTAGCGGAAACAATGAGCAGTTCTTC. It translates to CASSVGTSGNNEQFF. The J gene is TRBJ2-1, the V gene TRBV9, with 11 bases identical to TRBD2. The CDR3 covers 15 residues. Unmatched junction bases numbered 3, after V lost 2 bases and J lost 5 bases. The V gene's germline CDR1 is SGDLS and CDR2 YYNGEE.

This clonotype came up a few times. The chain combines TRBV9 with TRBJ2-1; 16 nucleotides match TRBD2. V dropped 4 bases and J dropped 8; count of bases not matched to a gene: 9. The CDR3 runs to 17 residues. The germline CDR1 and CDR2 sequences are SGDLS and YYNGEE. This CDR3 is CASSHGTSGRALDEQFF. CDR3 DNA sequence: TGTGCCAGCAGCCATGGGACTAGCGGGAGGGCCTTGGATGAGCAGTTCTTC. The complete variable domain, with remaining parts taken from reference TRBV9 and TRBJ2-1, reads DSGVTQTPKHLITATGQRVTLRCSPRSGDLSVYWYQQSLDQGLQFLIQYYNGEERAKGNILERFSAQQFPDLHSELNLSSLELGDSALYFCASSHGTSGRALDEQFFGPGTRLTVL.

This clonotype has more than one count but fewer than ten. V gene TRBV6-5 combines with J gene TRBJ2-1, with 13 bases matching TRBD2. The V gene's germline CDR1 is MNHEY and CDR2 SVGAGI. V lost 5 bases, J lost 8 bases, and 3 bases stayed unmatched. The CDR3 is 14 residues long. The CDR3: CASSTSGRVDEQFF. The CDR3, as DNA: TGTGCCAGCAGTACTAGCGGGAGGGTCGATGAGCAGTTCTTC.